Each of the 31 T cell receptor beta chains below was sequenced from the same sample in a study of blood T cell repertoires in COVID-19. TCRdb's table, derived via immunoSEQ multiplex PCR, lists solely in-frame clones and lacks some. Found here are 210,000 or so clones, over 80% of them singletons; the top ten hold roughly 5%. The sample comprised peripheral blood. Receptors originate from a human donor in a cohort sampled during active COVID-19.

In this sample, this clone turned up many times. This rearrangement joins TRBV9 to TRBJ1-2; 7 nucleotides line up with TRBD1. The CDR3 is made up of 13 amino acids. Germline loops: CDR1 SGDLS, CDR2 YYNGEE. Trimming at V came to 3 bases and at J to 7 bases, leaving 6 bases not matched to a gene. The CDR3 sequence is CASSAGQYTGYTF. CDR3 coding DNA: TGTGCCAGCAGCGCGGGACAGTATACTGGCTACACCTTC.

V gene TRBV11-2 combines with J gene TRBJ2-7, with 9 nucleotides matching TRBD1. Germline assignment: CDR1 SGHAT and CDR2 FQNNGV. The V and J ends lost 1 base and 7 bases, in that order; junction bases with no gene match: 8. The length of the CDR3 is 15 residues. CDR3 amino acids: CASSLGTGVGWEQYF. CDR3 sequence (DNA): TGTGCCAGCAGCTTAGGGACAGGGGTTGGTTGGGAGCAGTACTTC.

This clone came up many times. At the DNA level, this CDR3 is encoded by other sequences in the same sample as well. The V and J genes are TRBV9 and TRBJ1-5, with D unresolved. CDR1 and CDR2 from the germline V gene are SGDLS and YYNGEE. V shed 0 bases and J shed 1 base, with 5 bases lying between them. The CDR3 is 14 residues long. CDR3 sequence (DNA): TGTGCCAGCAGCGTAGATGGCAGCAATCAGCCCCAGCATTTT. Translated: CASSVDGSNQPQHF.

Details on this clone: The sample has other DNA sequences that encode this CDR3 too. The chain recombines TRBV6-5 with TRBJ2-7, with 12 bases identical to TRBD1. CDR1 is MNHEY, CDR2 SVGAGI, per germline. CDR3 length: 14 amino acids. Trimming removed 4 bases from V and 7 bases from J; junction bases left unmatched: 5. The CDR3 loop reads CASSSGTGGNEQYF. The CDR3 region has the DNA TGTGCCAGCAGTTCCGGGACAGGGGGCAATGAGCAGTACTTC.

This clone was counted a few times. The genes are TRBV6-6 and TRBJ2-7, with a weak D call TRBD1 (5 bases). Deletions cut 6 bases from V and 8 bases from J, with 17 bases between. The CDR3 is 13 amino acids. Germline V gives CDR1 MNHNY, CDR2 SVGAGI (reference sequence). In nucleotides, the CDR3 is TGTGCCAGCAGATCAACAGGATTACTCAAGCAGTACTTC. This translates into CASRSTGLLKQYF.

This clone has just one count. The chain links TRBV5-6 to TRBJ1-5; TRBD1 matches 8 bases. CDR1 and CDR2 (germline): SGHDT, YYEEEE. The CDR3 runs to 14 residues. V was clipped by 4 bases and J by 2 bases; unmatched bases: 2. CDR3 in DNA: TGTGCCAGCAGCGGACAGGGACGCAATCAGCCCCAGCATTTT. It is translated as CASSGQGRNQPQHF. Complete variable domain (other parts from reference TRBV5-6 and TRBJ1-5): DAGVTQSPTHLIKTRGQQVTLRCSPKSGHDTVSWYQQALGQGPQFIFQYYEEEERQRGNFPDRFSGHQFPNYSSELNVNALLLGDSALYLCASSGQGRNQPQHFGDGTRLSIL.

This clone was observed a single time. The chain has TRBV5-1 and TRBJ2-3; 9 bases match TRBD1. Germline CDR1 reads SGHRS; CDR2 reads YFSETQ. The CDR3 consists of 15 residues. The ends lost 5 bases at V and 5 bases at J; junction bases unmatched: 9. This CDR3 reads CASRRDRVVRDTQYF. Written as DNA, the CDR3 is TGCGCCAGCAGGAGGGACAGGGTGGTCAGAGATACGCAGTATTTT.

This sequence joins TRBV27 and TRBJ2-2, with 10 nucleotides matching TRBD2. CDR1 is MNHEY and CDR2 is SMNVEV in the germline V gene (reference sequence). The J segment lost 6 bases and the V segment lost 2 bases, leaving 9 bases of the junction unmatched. This CDR3 has 17 amino acids. In DNA form, the CDR3 reads TGTGCCAGCAGTTTACTCACTAGCGGGGCGGACGCCGGGGAGCTGTTTTTT. Its translation is CASSLLTSGADAGELFF.

The genes are TRBV7-8 and TRBJ2-1; the match to TRBD2 covers 8 bases. The CDR3 is made up of 15 amino acids. CDR1 is SGHVS, CDR2 FQNEAQ, per germline. The V and J ends lost 1 base and 7 bases, in that order; junction bases with no gene match: 6. The CDR3 sequence: CASSLGVAGQNEQFF. For the CDR3, the DNA is TGTGCCAGCAGCTTAGGGGTAGCGGGGCAAAATGAGCAGTTCTTC.

This sequence joins TRBV5-5 and TRBJ1-4, with D perhaps TRBD1 (5 bases). Germline CDR1 and CDR2: SGHKS and YYEKEE (reference sequence). V shed 0 bases and J shed 7 bases, with 13 bases lying between them. This CDR3 is built from 15 residues. This CDR3 is CASSLVGERGEKLFF. For the CDR3, the DNA is TGTGCCAGCAGCTTGGTAGGGGAAAGGGGTGAAAAACTGTTTTTT.

This clone has a count of ten or more. The chain recombines TRBV10-3 with TRBJ1-1; D possibly corresponds to TRBD1 (5 bases). V shed 4 bases and J shed 5 bases, with 11 bases lying between them. Germline V gives CDR1 ENHRY, CDR2 SYGVKD. CDR3 length: 13 residues. CDR3 nucleotides: TGTGCCATCAGTGCGGGGGGGTGGACTGAAGCTTTCTTT. Translation: CAISAGGWTEAFF.

This sequence joins TRBV14 and TRBJ2-7; D is perhaps TRBD1 (6 bases). The CDR3 totals 15 residues. The V end lost 1 base, the J end lost 3 bases, and 13 bases lay between the germline ends. CDR1 and CDR2 (germline): SGHDN, FVKESK. The CDR3 sequence: CASSQGTVEVYEQYF. The CDR3 nucleotides read TGTGCCAGCAGCCAAGGGACAGTTGAAGTCTACGAGCAGTACTTC.

This clone turned up a few times. The chain joins TRBV6-2 or TRBV6-3 to TRBJ2-7; the match to TRBD2 covers 11 bases. With V trimmed by 5 bases and J by 3 bases, 3 bases remained unmatched. This CDR3 comprises 14 residues. CDR1 and CDR2 from the germline V gene are MNHEY and SVGEGT. The CDR3 DNA reads as TGTGCCAGCAGTCGACTAGCGGGACTCTACGAGCAGTACTTC. This encodes CASSRLAGLYEQYF.

V and J are TRBV4-3 and TRBJ2-7; 7 bases align to TRBD2. Germline V CDR1 and CDR2: LGHNA, YSLEER. The trim removed 1 base at V and 5 bases at J, leaving 8 bases unmatched. The length of the CDR3 is 15 residues. The CDR3 is CASSQVGGSRDEQYF. The DNA for the CDR3 is TGCGCCAGCAGCCAAGTCGGCGGGAGTAGGGACGAGCAGTACTTC.

The V gene is TRBV7-3, the J gene TRBJ2-2; D remains unclear. This CDR3 spans 13 amino acids. V was trimmed by 2 bases and J by 7 bases, leaving 8 bases between them. Per the germline V gene, CDR1 is SGHTA and CDR2 is FQGTGA. The CDR3 protein is CASSLHVGGELFF. CDR3 bases: TGTGCCAGCAGCTTACATGTCGGCGGGGAGCTGTTTTTT.

CDR3 bases: TGTGCCAGCAGTTACGGGGCGGTGGACACTGAAGCTTTCTTT. Translating gives CASSYGAVDTEAFF. This chain links TRBV6-5 with TRBJ1-1, with D maybe TRBD1 (5 bases). Germline V gene sequence: CDR1 MNHEY, CDR2 SVGAGI. Between the trimmed V and J ends, which lost 2 bases and 3 bases, there was a span of 10 bases. The length of the CDR3 is 14 residues.

This rearrangement joins TRBV5-1 to TRBJ1-6; 9 bases agree with TRBD1. The V and J ends lost 3 bases and 10 bases, in that order; junction bases with no gene match: 14. CDR3 length: 17 residues. Germline lookup yields CDR1 SGHRS and CDR2 YFSETQ. The CDR3 nucleotides read TGCGCCAGCAGCTCAATACCACAGGGGGCGGTGAGATCACCCCTCCACTTT. Its translation: CASSSIPQGAVRSPLHF.

This chain links TRBV7-4 with TRBJ2-7, with a weak D call TRBD2 (5 bases). The germline gives CDR1 SGHVT, CDR2 SQSDAQ. V lost 2 bases to trimming and J lost 0 bases, with 14 bases between them. CDR3 length: 16 amino acids. The CDR3 DNA follows: TGTGCCAGCAGCTTAAGAGCCGGACTGAGCTCCTACGAGCAGTACTTC. Amino acid sequence: CASSLRAGLSSYEQYF.

This clone showed up many times. The sample contains more than one DNA sequence encoding this CDR3. The chain is built from TRBV9 and TRBJ2-1; maybe TRBD2 (6 bases). The CDR3 runs to 13 residues. Germline values: CDR1 SGDLS, CDR2 YYNGEE. Deletions cut 5 bases from V and 3 bases from J, with 9 bases between. CDR3 in amino acids: CASSETSYNEQFF. The CDR3, as DNA: TGTGCCAGCAGTGAGACTAGCTACAATGAGCAGTTCTTC.

This clone was found a few times. V and J are TRBV18 and TRBJ2-7; D not resolved. Germline values: CDR1 KGHSH, CDR2 LQKENI. The CDR3 is 13 amino acids. V was clipped by 5 bases and J by 0 bases, with 8 bases between them. CDR3 sequence: CASSRRSSYEQYF. The CDR3 bases are TGTGCCAGCTCAAGGAGAAGCTCCTACGAGCAGTACTTC. Full variable domain (rest looked up from reference TRBV18 and TRBJ2-7): NAGVMQNPRHLVRRRGQEARLRCSPMKGHSHVYWYRQLPEEGLKFMVYLQKENIIDESGMPKERFSAEFPKEGPSILRIQQVVRGDSAAYFCASSRRSSYEQYFGPGTRLTVT.

The chain couples TRBV7-9 to TRBJ1-4; D may be TRBD1 (6 bases). Germline CDR1 reads SEHNR; CDR2 reads FQNEAQ (reference sequence). Trimming removed 1 base at V and 5 bases at J, with 14 bases between. The CDR3 spans 16 residues. The CDR3: CASSLGSGGLNEKLFF. CDR3 nucleotide sequence: TGTGCCAGCAGCTTAGGGAGCGGGGGGCTAAATGAAAAACTGTTTTTT.

This clone was picked up a small number of times. V and J are TRBV24-1 and TRBJ2-3; TRBD2 matches 14 bases. The CDR3 contains 16 residues. With 4 bases clipped from V and 5 bases from J, the junction kept 4 bases outside the gene matches. Germline CDR1 KGHDR, CDR2 SFDVKD. CDR3 residues: CATSETGTSGGDTQYF. In DNA form, the CDR3 reads TGTGCCACCAGTGAGACCGGGACTAGCGGGGGAGATACGCAGTATTTT.

This CDR3 reads CASSPTLEGREQYF. The CDR3 DNA is TGTGCCAGCAGCCCGACCCTGGAGGGAAGAGAGCAGTACTTC. This rearrangement joins TRBV25-1 to TRBJ2-7, with D perhaps TRBD2 (6 bases). Germline V gives CDR1 MGHDK, CDR2 SYGVNS. The CDR3 has 14 amino acids. V was trimmed by 6 bases and J by 7 bases, leaving 19 bases between them.

This chain joins TRBV15 and TRBJ2-7, with D possibly being TRBD2 (7 bases). V dropped 4 bases and J dropped 3 bases, with 10 bases sitting between them. The CDR3 is made up of 13 amino acids. Germline CDR1 reads LNHNV; CDR2 reads YYDKDF (reference sequence). The CDR3 is CATSKGGDYEQYF. The CDR3 region has the DNA TGTGCCACCAGCAAAGGGGGGGACTACGAGCAGTACTTC.

This chain links TRBV7-3 with TRBJ2-1, with 12 bases identical to TRBD2. The CDR3 is 16 residues long. V trimming: 5 bases; J trimming: 2 bases; junction bases outside the gene matches: 4. CDR1 is SGHTA and CDR2 is FQGTGA in the germline V gene. CDR3 protein: CASSETSGSPYNEQFF. CDR3 DNA sequence: TGTGCCAGCAGCGAGACTAGCGGGAGCCCCTACAATGAGCAGTTCTTC.

The chain is built from TRBV7-3 and TRBJ1-1; a weak D match, TRBD1 (6 bases). Germline loops: CDR1 SGHTA, CDR2 FQGTGA. Trimming took off 6 bases at V and 3 bases at J, with 11 bases between the two ends. This CDR3 is built from 13 residues. DNA of the CDR3: TGTGCCAGCAGAGCGGACAGAGACACTGAAGCTTTCTTT. This encodes CASRADRDTEAFF. Complete variable domain (other parts from reference TRBV7-3 and TRBJ1-1): GAGVSQTPSNKVTEKGKYVELRCDPISGHTALYWYRQSLGQGPEFLIYFQGTGAADDSGLPNDRFFAVRPEGSVSTLKIQRTERGDSAVYLCASRADRDTEAFFGQGTRLTVV.

This clone was recorded a few times. The genes are TRBV19 and TRBJ2-2, with 7 bases that match TRBD2. There are 15 residues in the CDR3. CDR1 is LNHDA and CDR2 is SQIVND in the germline V gene (reference sequence). V lost 4 bases, J lost 4 bases, and 6 bases stayed unmatched. CDR3 bases: TGTGCCAGTAGTACCCCGGGACTACTCACCGGGGAGCTGTTTTTT. It translates to CASSTPGLLTGELFF.

This clone has a single count. This chain links TRBV10-1 with TRBJ1-1; D is unresolved. Trimming shortened V by 5 bases and J by 7 bases, and 23 bases separated the two germline ends. The CDR3 contains 16 residues. The germline CDR1 and CDR2 sequences are WNHNN and SYGVQD (reference sequence). Here the CDR3 reads CASSTGIGGFSREAFF. The DNA of the CDR3 is TGCGCCAGCAGTACCGGGATCGGAGGGTTTTCTCGTGAAGCTTTCTTT.

This chain uses TRBV9 with TRBJ2-7, with 9 bases fitting TRBD2. Germline CDR1 reads SGDLS; CDR2 reads YYNGEE. Germline trimming cut 2 bases from V and 6 bases from J; bases unmatched to any gene: 3. CDR3 length equals 13 residues. The CDR3 bases are TGTGCCAGCAGCGTGGGACTAGCAAGCGAGCAGTACTTC. Translating gives CASSVGLASEQYF.

This clone occurred once. The gene calls are TRBV7-9 and TRBJ2-1; 9 nucleotides match TRBD2. CDR3 length: 19 amino acids. Trimming at V came to 1 base and at J to 0 bases, leaving 10 bases not matched to a gene. The germline gives CDR1 SEHNR, CDR2 FQNEAQ (reference sequence). The chain's CDR3 is CASSLDSLLAGSSYNEQFF. As DNA, the CDR3 is TGTGCCAGCAGCTTAGATAGTTTGCTAGCGGGAAGCTCCTACAATGAGCAGTTCTTC.

The rearrangement uses TRBV2 and TRBJ1-2; no definite D call. Germline assignment: CDR1 SNHLY and CDR2 FYNNEI. This CDR3 is 14 amino acids long. Trimming took 4 bases from V and 0 from J, leaving 9 bases between them. The CDR3 region has the DNA TGTGCCAGCAGTGGGGTCAGGTCTAACTATGGCTACACCTTC. This encodes CASSGVRSNYGYTF.